Following are 5 T cell receptor beta chains from one sample sequenced in a study of blood T cell repertoires in COVID-19. Here immunoSEQ multiplex PCR was the method, and the copy in TCRdb shows in-frame clones only, minus some. The sample yields fewer than 250,000 clones, over 75% seen once. The sample taken for sequencing was peripheral blood. These receptors originate from a woman aged 40 to 55 with acute or convalescent COVID-19.

This clone was recorded a few times. This chain links TRBV4-1 with TRBJ1-6, with D hard to call. CDR3 length: 14 residues. Trimming left V 7 bases short and J 7 bases short, with 14 bases between. Germline V lookup: CDR1 MGHRA, CDR2 YSYEKL. CDR3 region: CASNQVVRNSPLHF. For the CDR3, the DNA is TGCGCCAGCAACCAGGTGGTGAGGAATTCACCCCTCCACTTT.

The chain employs TRBV19 and TRBJ1-5; D is perhaps TRBD1 (6 bases). Germline V gene sequence: CDR1 LNHDA, CDR2 SQIVND (reference sequence). CDR3 length: 15 amino acids. The ends were cut back, 5 bases at V and 0 bases at J, with 11 bases in the middle. CDR3 in amino acids: CASSPWTDSNQPQHF. Written as DNA, the CDR3 is TGTGCCAGTAGTCCTTGGACAGATAGCAATCAGCCCCAGCATTTT.

V usage is TRBV7-9 and J usage is TRBJ2-1, with a possible D match to TRBD1 (5 bases). Trimming stripped 5 bases from V and 4 bases from J, with 12 bases between. CDR1 SEHNR and CDR2 FQNEAQ come from the germline V gene (reference sequence). CDR3 length equals 14 residues. CDR3 nucleotide sequence: TGTGCCAGCAGCAAATTTACAGGTTACAATGAGCAGTTCTTC. This gives the protein CASSKFTGYNEQFF. The variable domain in full, with the rest retrieved from reference TRBV7-9 and TRBJ2-1, is DTGVSQNPRHKITKRGQNVTFRCDPISEHNRLYWYRQTLGQGPEFLTYFQNEAQLEKSRLLSDRFSAERPKGSFSTLEIQRTEQGDSAMYLCASSKFTGYNEQFFGPGTRLTVL.

The V call is TRBV3-1 (or the pseudogene TRBV3-2), the J call TRBJ2-1; 7 positions agree with TRBD2. Germline assignment: CDR1 LGHDT and CDR2 YNNKEL (reference sequence). CDR3 length equals 21 residues. The J segment lost 0 bases and the V segment lost 3 bases, leaving 20 bases of the junction unmatched. This chain's CDR3 is CASSHKGGSGLLESSYNEQFF. The CDR3, as DNA: TGTGCCAGCAGCCACAAGGGAGGGTCGGGGCTCCTTGAAAGCTCCTACAATGAGCAGTTCTTC.

The chain is built from TRBV7-9 and TRBJ2-1; 7 nucleotides match TRBD1. Trimming cost V 4 bases and J 2 bases; bases outside gene matches: 5. The CDR3 is 15 amino acids. The germline V gene has CDR1 SEHNR and CDR2 FQNEAQ (reference sequence). CDR3 DNA: TGTGCCAGCAGCTCCCTGGGACAGACCTACAATGAGCAGTTCTTC. Encoded protein: CASSSLGQTYNEQFF.